This note documents a single TCR beta chain sequence. Living in 24 US areas, the participants were between about 18 and 100 years of age. This record belongs to a study of blood T cell repertoires in COVID-19. Overall study context: Both acute and convalescent COVID-19 samples were obtained from the United States, Italy and Spain. Nucleic acid was either cDNA or gDNA, and it came from T cells, B-cell-depleted T cells, or PBMCs.

The germline V gene encodes CDR1 SEHNR and CDR2 FQNEAQ (reference sequence). The CDR3 consists of 19 residues. The ends lost 4 bases at V and 7 bases at J; junction bases unmatched: 19. Data came from immunoSEQ multiplex PCR; TCRdb stores just in-frame clones and leaves some out. The profile shows 200,000 to 300,000 clones, 75% to 90% of them singletons. The sequencing sample was made of PBMCs or T cells enriched from blood (not recorded which). J is TRBJ1-5 and V is TRBV7-9; 10 bases align to TRBD1. The receptor was isolated from a middle-aged woman with acute COVID-19. DNA for the CDR3: TGTGCCAGCAGCTCCGCCCGGGACAGGGGTCCCCGAGGGGGACAGCCCCAGCATTTT. It yields the protein CASSSARDRGPRGGQPQHF.